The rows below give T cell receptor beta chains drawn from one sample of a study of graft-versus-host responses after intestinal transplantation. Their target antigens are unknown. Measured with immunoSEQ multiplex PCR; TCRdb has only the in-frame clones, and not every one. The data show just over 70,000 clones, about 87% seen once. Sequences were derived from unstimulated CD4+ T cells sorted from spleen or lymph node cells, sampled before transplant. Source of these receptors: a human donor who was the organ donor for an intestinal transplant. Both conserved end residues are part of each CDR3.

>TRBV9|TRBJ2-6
CASSPQTGTFSGANVLTF
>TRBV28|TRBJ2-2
CASSSQLAGNTGELFF
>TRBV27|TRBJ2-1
CASSLLNRRDYYNEQFF
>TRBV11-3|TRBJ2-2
CASSPTGNTGELFF
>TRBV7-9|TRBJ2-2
CASSQTPLGGAPTGELFF
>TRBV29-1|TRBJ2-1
CSVQGQGGNEQFF
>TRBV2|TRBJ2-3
CASTGYFAGTDTQYF
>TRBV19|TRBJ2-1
CASSRDFYNEQFF
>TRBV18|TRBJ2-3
CASSPTQDTQYF
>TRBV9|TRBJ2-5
CASSVGIAGVSPETQYF
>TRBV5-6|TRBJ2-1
CASSPRGTDFHEQFF
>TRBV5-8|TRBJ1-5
CASSLGRQTNQPQHF
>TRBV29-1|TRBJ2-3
CSVVRGGRTDTQYF
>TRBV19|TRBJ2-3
CASSSPGTGDTDTQYF
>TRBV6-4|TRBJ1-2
CASSESWGGYGYTF
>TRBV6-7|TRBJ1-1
CASSYLPGGQGSLEDTEAFF
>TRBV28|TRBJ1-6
CASSFPRTEYNSPLHF
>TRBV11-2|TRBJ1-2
CASSLGQGRFYGYTF
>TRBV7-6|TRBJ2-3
CASSLVSGATDTQYF
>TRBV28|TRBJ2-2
CASSIGQGAGELFF
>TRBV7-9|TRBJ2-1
CASSLAGGGHNEQFF
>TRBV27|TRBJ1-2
CASSLSSGMTGYTF
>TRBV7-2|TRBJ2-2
CASSHWTEGTGELFF
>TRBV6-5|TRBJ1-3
CASSYRDRGNTIYF
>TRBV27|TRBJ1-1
CASSSPSGNTEAFF
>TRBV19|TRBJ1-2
CASSRGQDYGYTF
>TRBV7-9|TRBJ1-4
CASSSRQGAVTNEKLFF
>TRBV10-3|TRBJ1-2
CAISGTGVGYTF
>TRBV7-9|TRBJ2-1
CASSLSGTGSNEQFF
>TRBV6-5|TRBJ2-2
CASKPMQGAVGELFF
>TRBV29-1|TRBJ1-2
CSASTDGYTF
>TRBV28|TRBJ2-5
CASSYAGLGKTQYF
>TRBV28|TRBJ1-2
CASSTLLGSYGYTF
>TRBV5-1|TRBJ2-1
CASSLGLAGDNEQFF
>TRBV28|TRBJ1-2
CASSGQTNYGYTF
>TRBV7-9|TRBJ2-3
CASSLSPLRTSTDTQYF
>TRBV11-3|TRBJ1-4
CASSPYPGQGIYPYNEKLFF
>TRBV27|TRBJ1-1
CASGRGNTEAFF
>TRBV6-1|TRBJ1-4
CASSAQTGVELFF
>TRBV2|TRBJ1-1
CASSEGHLNTEAFF
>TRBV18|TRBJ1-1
CASSLKTGGGSSTEAFF